This T cell receptor beta chain was found in a study of blood T cell repertoires in COVID-19. Trimming at V came to 5 bases and at J to 5 bases, leaving 9 bases not matched to a gene. The CDR3 spans 16 residues. Germline CDR1 is LNHNV and CDR2 is YYDKDF (reference sequence). Measured with immunoSEQ multiplex PCR; TCRdb has only the in-frame clones, and not every one. The sample shows about 160,000 clones, about 80% of them seen only once. The chain couples TRBV15 to TRBJ2-1; 10 bases fit TRBD1. The receptor's source is an older man with acute or convalescent COVID-19. Sequenced: peripheral blood. In DNA, the CDR3 is TGTGCCACCAGCGGGAGAGACAGGGGGCGACACAATGAGCAGTTCTTC. Protein sequence: CATSGRDRGRHNEQFF.